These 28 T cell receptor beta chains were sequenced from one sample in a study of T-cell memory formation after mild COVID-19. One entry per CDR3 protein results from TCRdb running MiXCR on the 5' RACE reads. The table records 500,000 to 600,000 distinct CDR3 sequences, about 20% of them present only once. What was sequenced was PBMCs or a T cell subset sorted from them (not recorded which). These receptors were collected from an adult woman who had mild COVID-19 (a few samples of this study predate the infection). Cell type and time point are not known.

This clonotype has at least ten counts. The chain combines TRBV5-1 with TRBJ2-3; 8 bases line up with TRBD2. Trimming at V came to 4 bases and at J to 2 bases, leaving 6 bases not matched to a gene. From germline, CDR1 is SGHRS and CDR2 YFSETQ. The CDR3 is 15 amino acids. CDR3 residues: CASSPGLAITDTQYF. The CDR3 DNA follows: TGCGCCAGCAGCCCAGGACTAGCAATCACAGATACGCAGTATTTT.

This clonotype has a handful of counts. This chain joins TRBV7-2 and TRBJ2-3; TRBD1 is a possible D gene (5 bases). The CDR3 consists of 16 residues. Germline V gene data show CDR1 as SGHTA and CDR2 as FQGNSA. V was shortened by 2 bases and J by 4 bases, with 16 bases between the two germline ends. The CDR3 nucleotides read TGTGCCAGCAGCTTAACCTCCCGGGTAGGGGCAGATACGCAGTATTTT. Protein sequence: CASSLTSRVGADTQYF.

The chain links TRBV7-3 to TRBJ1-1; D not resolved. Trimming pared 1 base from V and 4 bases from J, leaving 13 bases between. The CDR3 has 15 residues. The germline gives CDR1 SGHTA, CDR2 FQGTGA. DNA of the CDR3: TGTGCCAGCAGCTTAATTCCAGGAGAGGGCACTGAAGCTTTCTTT. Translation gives CASSLIPGEGTEAFF.

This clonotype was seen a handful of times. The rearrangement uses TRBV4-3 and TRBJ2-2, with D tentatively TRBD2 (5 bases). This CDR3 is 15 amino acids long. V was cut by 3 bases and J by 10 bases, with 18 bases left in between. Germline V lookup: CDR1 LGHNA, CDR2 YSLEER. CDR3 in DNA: TGCGCCAGCAGCCACTCGGGGTTGGGATTGACGGAGCTGTTTTTT. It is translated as CASSHSGLGLTELFF.

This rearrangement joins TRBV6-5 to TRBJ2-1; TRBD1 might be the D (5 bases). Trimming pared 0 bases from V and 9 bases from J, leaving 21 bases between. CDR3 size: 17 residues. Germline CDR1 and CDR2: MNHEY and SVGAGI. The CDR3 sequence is CASSYSSGFLSVGEQFF. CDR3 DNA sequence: TGTGCCAGCAGTTACTCCTCAGGGTTTTTGTCGGTCGGTGAGCAGTTCTTC.

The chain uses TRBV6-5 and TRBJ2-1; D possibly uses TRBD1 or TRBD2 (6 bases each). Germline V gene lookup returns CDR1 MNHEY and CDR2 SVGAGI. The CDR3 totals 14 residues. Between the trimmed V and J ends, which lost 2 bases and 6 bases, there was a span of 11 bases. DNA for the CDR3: TGTGCCAGCAGTTACCGGCCGGGGGCCAATGAGCAGTTCTTC. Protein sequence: CASSYRPGANEQFF.

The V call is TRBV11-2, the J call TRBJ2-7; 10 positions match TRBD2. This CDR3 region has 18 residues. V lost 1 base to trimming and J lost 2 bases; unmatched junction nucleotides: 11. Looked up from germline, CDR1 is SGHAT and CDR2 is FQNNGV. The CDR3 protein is CASSLGSSGGPNPYEQYF. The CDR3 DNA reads TGTGCCAGCAGCTTAGGAAGTAGCGGGGGGCCCAACCCCTACGAGCAGTACTTC. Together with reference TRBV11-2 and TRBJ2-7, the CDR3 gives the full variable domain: EAGVAQSPRYKIIEKRQSVAFWCNPISGHATLYWYQQILGQGPKLLIQFQNNGVVDDSQLPKDRFSAERLKGVDSTLKIQPAKLEDSAVYLCASSLGSSGGPNPYEQYFGPGTRLTVT.

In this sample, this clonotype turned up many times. DNA for the CDR3: TGTGCCAGCAGTCCACTAGATCTAGATACGCAGTATTTT. As protein: CASSPLDLDTQYF. The genes are TRBV12-3 or TRBV12-4 and TRBJ2-3; maybe TRBD2 (5 bases). The V and J ends lost 5 bases and 5 bases respectively, with 11 bases between them. CDR3 length equals 13 residues.

CDR3 sequence: CATSRDIVPVNYGYTF. The CDR3 region has the DNA TGTGCCACCAGCAGAGATATTGTTCCGGTTAACTATGGCTACACCTTC. V gene TRBV15 combines with J gene TRBJ1-2; no reliable D call. Germline V gives CDR1 LNHNV, CDR2 YYDKDF (reference sequence). With 0 bases removed from V and 1 base from J, the gap between germline ends came to 12 bases. The CDR3 spans 16 residues.

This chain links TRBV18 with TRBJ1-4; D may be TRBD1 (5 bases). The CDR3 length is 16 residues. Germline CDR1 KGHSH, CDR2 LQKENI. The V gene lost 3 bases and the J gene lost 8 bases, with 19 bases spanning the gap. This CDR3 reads CASSPTAGEMAEKLFF. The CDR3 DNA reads TGTGCCAGCTCACCGACGGCGGGGGAAATGGCAGAAAAACTGTTTTTT. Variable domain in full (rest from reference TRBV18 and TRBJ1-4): NAGVMQNPRHLVRRRGQEARLRCSPMKGHSHVYWYRQLPEEGLKFMVYLQKENIIDESGMPKERFSAEFPKEGPSILRIQQVVRGDSAAYFCASSPTAGEMAEKLFFGSGTQLSVL.

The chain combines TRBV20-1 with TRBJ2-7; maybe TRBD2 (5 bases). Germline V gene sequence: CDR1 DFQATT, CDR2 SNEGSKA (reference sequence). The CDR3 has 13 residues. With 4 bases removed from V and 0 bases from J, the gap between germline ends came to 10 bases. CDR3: CSAKSRDSYEQYF. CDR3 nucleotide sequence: TGCAGTGCTAAGAGCCGGGACTCCTACGAGCAGTACTTC.

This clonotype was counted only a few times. In DNA form, the CDR3 reads TGCGCCAGCAGCTTGGCCGACGGGGATACGCAGTATTTT. Translation gives CASSLADGDTQYF. The J gene is TRBJ2-3, the V gene TRBV5-1; D is unresolved. V was cut by 0 bases and J by 6 bases, with 8 bases left in between. Germline CDR1 is SGHRS and CDR2 is YFSETQ. CDR3 size: 13 residues.

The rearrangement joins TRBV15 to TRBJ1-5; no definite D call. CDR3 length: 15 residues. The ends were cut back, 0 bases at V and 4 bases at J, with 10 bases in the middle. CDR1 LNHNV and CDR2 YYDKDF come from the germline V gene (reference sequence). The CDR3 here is CATSRDMGGNQPQHF. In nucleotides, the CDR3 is TGTGCCACCAGCAGAGATATGGGTGGTAATCAGCCCCAGCATTTT.

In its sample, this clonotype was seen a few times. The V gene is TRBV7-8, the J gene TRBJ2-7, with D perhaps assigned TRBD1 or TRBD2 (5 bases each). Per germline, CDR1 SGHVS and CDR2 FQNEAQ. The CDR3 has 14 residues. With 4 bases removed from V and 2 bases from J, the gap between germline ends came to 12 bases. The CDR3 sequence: CASSSQSGPYEQYF. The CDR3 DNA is TGTGCCAGCAGCTCACAATCGGGACCCTACGAGCAGTACTTC. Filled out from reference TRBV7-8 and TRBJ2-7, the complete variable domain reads GAGVSQSPRYKVAKRGQDVALRCDPISGHVSLFWYQQALGQGPEFLTYFQNEAQLDKSGLPSDRFFAERPEGSVSTLKIQRTQQEDSAVYLCASSSQSGPYEQYFGPGTRLTVT.

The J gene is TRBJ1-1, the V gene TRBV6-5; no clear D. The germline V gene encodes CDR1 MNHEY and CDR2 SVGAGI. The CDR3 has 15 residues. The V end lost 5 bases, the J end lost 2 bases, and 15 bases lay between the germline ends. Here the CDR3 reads CASSRLEGFNTEAFF. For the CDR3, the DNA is TGTGCCAGCAGTCGCCTGGAGGGTTTTAACACTGAAGCTTTCTTT.

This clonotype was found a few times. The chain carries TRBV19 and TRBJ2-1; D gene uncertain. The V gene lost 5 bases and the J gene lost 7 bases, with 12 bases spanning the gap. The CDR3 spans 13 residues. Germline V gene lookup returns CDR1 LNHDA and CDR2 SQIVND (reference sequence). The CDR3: CASSSSPGNEQFF. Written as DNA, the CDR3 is TGTGCCAGTAGTTCTTCCCCCGGGAATGAGCAGTTCTTC.

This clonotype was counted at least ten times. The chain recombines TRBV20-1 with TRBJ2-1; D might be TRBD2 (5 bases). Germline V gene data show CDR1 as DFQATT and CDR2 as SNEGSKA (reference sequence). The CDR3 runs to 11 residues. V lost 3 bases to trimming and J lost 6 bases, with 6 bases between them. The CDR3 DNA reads TGCAGTGCTAGCGGGGTCAATGAGCAGTTCTTC. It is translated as CSASGVNEQFF.

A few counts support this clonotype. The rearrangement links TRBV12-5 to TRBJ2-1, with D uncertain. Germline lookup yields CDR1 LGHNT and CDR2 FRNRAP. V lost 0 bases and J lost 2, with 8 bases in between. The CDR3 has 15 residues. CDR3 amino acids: CASGLVLPAYNEQFF. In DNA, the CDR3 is TGTGCTAGTGGTTTGGTACTACCAGCCTACAATGAGCAGTTCTTC.

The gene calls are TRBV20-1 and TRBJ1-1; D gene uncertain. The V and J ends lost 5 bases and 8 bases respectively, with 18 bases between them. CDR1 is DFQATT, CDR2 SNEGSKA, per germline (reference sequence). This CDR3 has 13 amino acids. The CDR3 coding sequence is TGCAGTGCTGCCTTCAACCGGATAGGGGAAGCTTTCTTT. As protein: CSAAFNRIGEAFF.

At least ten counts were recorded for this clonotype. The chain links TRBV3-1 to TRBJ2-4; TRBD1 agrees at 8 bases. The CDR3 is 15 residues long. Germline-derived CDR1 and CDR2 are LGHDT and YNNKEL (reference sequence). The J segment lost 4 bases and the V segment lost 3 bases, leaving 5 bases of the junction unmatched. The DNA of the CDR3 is TGTGCCAGCAGCCATCTTCGGACAGGGAAAAACATTCAGTACTTC. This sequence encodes CASSHLRTGKNIQYF.

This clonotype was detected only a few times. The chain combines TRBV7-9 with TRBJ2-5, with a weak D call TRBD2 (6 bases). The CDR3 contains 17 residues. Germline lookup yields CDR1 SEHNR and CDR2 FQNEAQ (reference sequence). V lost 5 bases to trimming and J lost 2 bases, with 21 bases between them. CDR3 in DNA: TGTGCCAGCAGCCTCGGCCCCTTGGCAGGGAGGCAAGAGACCCAGTACTTC. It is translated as CASSLGPLAGRQETQYF.

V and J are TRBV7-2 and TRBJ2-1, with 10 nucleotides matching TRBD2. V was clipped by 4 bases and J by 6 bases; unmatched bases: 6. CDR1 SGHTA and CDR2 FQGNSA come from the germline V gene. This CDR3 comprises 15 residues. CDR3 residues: CASSYLAGVGNEQFF. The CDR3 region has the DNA TGTGCCAGCAGCTACCTAGCGGGAGTAGGCAATGAGCAGTTCTTC.

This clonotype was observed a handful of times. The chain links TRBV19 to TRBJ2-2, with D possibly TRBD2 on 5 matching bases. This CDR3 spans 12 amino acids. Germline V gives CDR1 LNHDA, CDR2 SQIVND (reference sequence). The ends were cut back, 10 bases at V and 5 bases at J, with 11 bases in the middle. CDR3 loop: CATIRGTGELFF. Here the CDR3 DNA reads TGTGCCACTATCCGGGGAACCGGGGAGCTGTTTTTT.

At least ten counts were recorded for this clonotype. CDR3: CSVGLGTDTQYF. The CDR3 DNA sequence: TGCAGCGTGGGGCTAGGCACAGATACGCAGTATTTT. The genes are TRBV29-1 and TRBJ2-3; the D gene is possibly TRBD1 (5 bases). There are 12 residues in the CDR3. V lost 6 bases to trimming and J lost 1 base, with 8 bases between them. The germline gives CDR1 SQVTM, CDR2 ANQGSEA.

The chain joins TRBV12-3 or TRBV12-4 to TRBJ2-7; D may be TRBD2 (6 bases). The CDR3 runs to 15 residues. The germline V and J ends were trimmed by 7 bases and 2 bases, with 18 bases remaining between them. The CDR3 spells CASKAHGSGTYEQYF. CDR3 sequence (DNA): TGTGCCAGCAAGGCCCATGGTAGCGGAACCTACGAGCAGTACTTC.

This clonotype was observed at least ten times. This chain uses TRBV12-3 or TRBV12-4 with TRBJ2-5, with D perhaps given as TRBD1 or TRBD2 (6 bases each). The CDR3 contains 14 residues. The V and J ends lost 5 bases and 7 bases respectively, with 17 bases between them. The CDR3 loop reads CASSLRDTGGTQYF. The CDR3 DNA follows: TGTGCCAGCAGTCTCCGGGACACCGGGGGGACCCAGTACTTC.

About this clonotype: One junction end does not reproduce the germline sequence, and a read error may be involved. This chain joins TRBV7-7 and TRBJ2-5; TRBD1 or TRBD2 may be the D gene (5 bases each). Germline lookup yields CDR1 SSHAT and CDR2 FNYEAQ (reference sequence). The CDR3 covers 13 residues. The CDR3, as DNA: TGTGCTAGCAGCCCCGGGACCTCGAGGACCCAGTACTTC. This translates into CASSPGTSRTQYF.

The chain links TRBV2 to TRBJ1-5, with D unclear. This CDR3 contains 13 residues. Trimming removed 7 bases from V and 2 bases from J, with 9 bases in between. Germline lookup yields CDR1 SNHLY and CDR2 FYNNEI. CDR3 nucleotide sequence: TGTGCCAGCAAGATTTGGGGCAATCAGCCCCAGCATTTT. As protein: CASKIWGNQPQHF. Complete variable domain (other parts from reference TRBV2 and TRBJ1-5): EPEVTQTPSHQVTQMGQEVILRCVPISNHLYFYWYRQILGQKVEFLVSFYNNEISEKSEIFDDQFSVERPDGSNFTLKIRSTKLEDSAMYFCASKIWGNQPQHFGDGTRLSIL.